This T cell receptor beta chain emerged from a study of cytomegalovirus exposure and HLA in healthy donors. Of note for this clone: Its antigen is unknown.

The germline V gene encodes CDR1 SGHKS and CDR2 YYEKEE (reference sequence). With 4 bases removed from V and 4 bases from J, the gap between germline ends came to 11 bases. This CDR3 has 14 residues. Study-wide results and limits: In a later analysis, HLA-C alleles had the fewest associated TCRs, DRB1 alleles the most.

Primers included in the PCR were 60 Vbeta and 13 Jbeta primers. Using immunoSEQ multiplex PCR, the repertoire was profiled, and TCRdb retains in-frame clones only, with some absent. The table lists a few hundred thousand clones, about 80% of them singletons. Sequencing was carried out using PBMCs. The V call is TRBV5-5, the J call TRBJ1-4; a weak D match, TRBD1 (6 bases). The origin of this receptor is a woman aged 60-75 years in good health and CMV-seropositive. CDR3 sequence: CASSDGTHNEKLFF. The CDR3 nucleotides read TGTGCCAGCAGCGACGGGACACATAATGAAAAACTGTTTTTT.